The T cell receptor beta chain under discussion was sequenced for a study of blood T cell repertoires in COVID-19. Turning to the study itself: The United States, Italy and Spain provided the acute and convalescent COVID-19 samples. The analysed material was cDNA or gDNA that came from T cells, B-cell-depleted T cells, or PBMCs.

In the original processing: Reference gene primer amplification in the assay estimated nucleated cell counts. Profiled with immunoSEQ multiplex PCR; TCRdb holds only in-frame clones, not every one. V and J calls and clone size are those listed in that table; D and trimming were worked out from the DNA. The repertoire holds approximately 210,000 clones, with around 78% as singletons. V was pared by 0 bases and J by 2 bases, with 8 bases between. This CDR3 comprises 14 residues. Germline V gene sequence: CDR1 LGHNA, CDR2 YSLEER. V usage is TRBV4-3 and J usage is TRBJ2-7; tentative D call: TRBD2 (5 bases). This sequence was found in a woman aged 65 to 85 with active or convalescent COVID-19. The sample consisted of peripheral blood. The CDR3 nucleotides read TGCGCCAGCAGCCAAGACAGAGGGACCTACGAGCAGTACTTC. Amino acids: CASSQDRGTYEQYF.